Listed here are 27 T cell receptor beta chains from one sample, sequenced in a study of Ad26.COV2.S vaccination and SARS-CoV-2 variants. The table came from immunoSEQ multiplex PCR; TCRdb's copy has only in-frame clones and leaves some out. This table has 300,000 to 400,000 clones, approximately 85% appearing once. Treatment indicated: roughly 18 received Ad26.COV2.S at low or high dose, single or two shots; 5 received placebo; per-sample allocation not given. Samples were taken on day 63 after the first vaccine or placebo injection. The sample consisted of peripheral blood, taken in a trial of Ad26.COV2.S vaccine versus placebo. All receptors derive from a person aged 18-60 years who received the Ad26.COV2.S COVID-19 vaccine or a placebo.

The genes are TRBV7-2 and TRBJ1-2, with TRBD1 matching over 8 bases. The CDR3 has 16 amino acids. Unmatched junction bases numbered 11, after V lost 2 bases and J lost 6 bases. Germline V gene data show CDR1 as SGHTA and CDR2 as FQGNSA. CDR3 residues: CASSLLAQGAMNGYTF. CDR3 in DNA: TGTGCCAGCAGCTTACTAGCCCAGGGGGCGATGAATGGCTACACCTTC.

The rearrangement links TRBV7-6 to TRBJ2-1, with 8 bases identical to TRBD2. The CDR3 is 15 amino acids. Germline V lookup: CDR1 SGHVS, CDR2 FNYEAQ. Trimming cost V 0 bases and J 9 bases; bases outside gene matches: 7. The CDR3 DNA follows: TGTGCCAGCAGCTTAGCTAGCGGGGCTTGGGGTGAGCAGTTCTTC. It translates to CASSLASGAWGEQFF.

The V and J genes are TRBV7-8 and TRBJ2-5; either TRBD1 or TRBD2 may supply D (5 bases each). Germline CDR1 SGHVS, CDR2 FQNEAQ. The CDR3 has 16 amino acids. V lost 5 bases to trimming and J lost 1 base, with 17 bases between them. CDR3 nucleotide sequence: TGTGCCAGCAGCCGAGGGGTCGGCAGTATCCAAGAGACCCAGTACTTC. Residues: CASSRGVGSIQETQYF.

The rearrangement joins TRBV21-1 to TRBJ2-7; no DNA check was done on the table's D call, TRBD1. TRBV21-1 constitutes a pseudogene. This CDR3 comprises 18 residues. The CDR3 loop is CASSKTGVIVFSSYEQYF. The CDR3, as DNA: TGTGCCAGCAGCAAGACAGGGGTAATTGTTTTTAGCTCCTACGAGCAGTACTTC.

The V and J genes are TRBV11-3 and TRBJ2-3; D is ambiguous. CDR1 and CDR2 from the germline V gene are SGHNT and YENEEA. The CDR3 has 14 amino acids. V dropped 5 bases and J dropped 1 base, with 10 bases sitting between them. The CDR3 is CASSPRSGTDTQYF. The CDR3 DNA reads TGTGCCAGCAGCCCCCGTTCTGGCACAGATACGCAGTATTTT.

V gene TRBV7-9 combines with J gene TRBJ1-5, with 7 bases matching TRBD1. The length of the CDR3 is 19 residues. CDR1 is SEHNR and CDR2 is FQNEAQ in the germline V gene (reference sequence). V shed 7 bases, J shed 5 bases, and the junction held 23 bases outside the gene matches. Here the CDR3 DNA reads TGTGCCAGCATCCCACCCCGACAGGGAGGGCCCTTACATGATCAGCCCCAGCATTTT. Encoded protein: CASIPPRQGGPLHDQPQHF.

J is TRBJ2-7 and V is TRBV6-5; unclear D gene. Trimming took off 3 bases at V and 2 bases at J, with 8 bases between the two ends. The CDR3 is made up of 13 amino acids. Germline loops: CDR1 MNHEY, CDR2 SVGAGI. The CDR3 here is CASSYAGTYEQYF. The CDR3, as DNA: TGTGCCAGCAGTTATGCCGGAACCTACGAGCAGTACTTC.

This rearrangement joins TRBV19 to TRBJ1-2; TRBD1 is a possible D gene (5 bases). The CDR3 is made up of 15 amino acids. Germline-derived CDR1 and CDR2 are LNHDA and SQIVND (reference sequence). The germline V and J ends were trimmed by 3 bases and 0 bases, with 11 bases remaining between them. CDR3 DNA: TGTGCCAGTAGTATCTCTCAGGGCGCTAACTATGGCTACACCTTC. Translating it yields CASSISQGANYGYTF.

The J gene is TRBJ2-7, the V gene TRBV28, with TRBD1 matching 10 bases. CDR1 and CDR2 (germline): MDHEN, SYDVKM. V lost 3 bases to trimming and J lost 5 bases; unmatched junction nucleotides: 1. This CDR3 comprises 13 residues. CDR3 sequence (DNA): TGTGCCAGCAGTTTGACAGGGGGCCACGAGCAGTACTTC. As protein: CASSLTGGHEQYF.

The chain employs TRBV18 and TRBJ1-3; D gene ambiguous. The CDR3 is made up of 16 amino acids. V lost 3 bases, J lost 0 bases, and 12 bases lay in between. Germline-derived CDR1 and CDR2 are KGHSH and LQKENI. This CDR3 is CASSPGTGGSGNTIYF. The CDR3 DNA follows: TGTGCCAGCTCACCGGGAACGGGAGGCTCTGGAAACACCATATATTTT.

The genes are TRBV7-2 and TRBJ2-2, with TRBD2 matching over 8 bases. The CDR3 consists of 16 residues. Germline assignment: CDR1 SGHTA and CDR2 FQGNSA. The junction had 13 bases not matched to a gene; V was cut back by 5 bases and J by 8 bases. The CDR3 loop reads CASSLNSGGRRGELFF. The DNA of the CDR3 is TGTGCCAGCAGCCTAAATTCCGGCGGGAGGCGGGGGGAGCTGTTTTTT.

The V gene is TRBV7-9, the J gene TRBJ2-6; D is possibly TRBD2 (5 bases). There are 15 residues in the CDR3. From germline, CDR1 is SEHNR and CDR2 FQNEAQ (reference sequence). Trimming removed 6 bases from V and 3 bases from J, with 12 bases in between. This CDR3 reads CASSQTSSGANVLTF. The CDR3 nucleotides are TGTGCCAGCAGTCAAACTAGTAGTGGGGCCAACGTCCTGACTTTC.

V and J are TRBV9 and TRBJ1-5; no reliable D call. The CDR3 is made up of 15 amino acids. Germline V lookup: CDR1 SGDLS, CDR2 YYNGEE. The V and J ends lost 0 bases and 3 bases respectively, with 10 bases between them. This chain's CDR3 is CASSVGSGSNQPQHF. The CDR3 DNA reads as TGTGCCAGCAGCGTAGGTTCAGGATCCAATCAGCCCCAGCATTTT.

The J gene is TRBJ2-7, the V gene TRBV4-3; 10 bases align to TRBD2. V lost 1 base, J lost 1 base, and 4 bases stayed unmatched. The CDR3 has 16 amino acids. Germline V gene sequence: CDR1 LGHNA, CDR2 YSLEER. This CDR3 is CASSQVASGSSYEQYF. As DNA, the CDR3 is TGCGCCAGCAGCCAAGTCGCTAGCGGGAGTTCCTACGAGCAGTACTTC.

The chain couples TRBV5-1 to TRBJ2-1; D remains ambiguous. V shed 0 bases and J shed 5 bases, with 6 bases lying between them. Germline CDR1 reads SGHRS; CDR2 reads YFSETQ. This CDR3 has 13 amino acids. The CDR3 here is CASSLGVNNEQFF. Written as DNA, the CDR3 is TGCGCCAGCAGCTTGGGAGTGAACAATGAGCAGTTCTTC.

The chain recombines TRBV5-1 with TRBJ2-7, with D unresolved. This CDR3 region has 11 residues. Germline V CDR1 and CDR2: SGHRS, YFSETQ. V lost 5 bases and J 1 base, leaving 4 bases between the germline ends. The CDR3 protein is CASSESYEQYF. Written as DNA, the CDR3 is TGCGCCAGCAGTGAATCCTACGAGCAGTACTTC.

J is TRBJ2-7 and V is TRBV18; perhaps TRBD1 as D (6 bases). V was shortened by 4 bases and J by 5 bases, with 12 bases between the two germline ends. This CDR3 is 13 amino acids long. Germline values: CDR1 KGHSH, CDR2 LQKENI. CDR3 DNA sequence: TGTGCCAGCTCACTCGCACAGGGTCACGAGCAGTACTTC. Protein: CASSLAQGHEQYF.

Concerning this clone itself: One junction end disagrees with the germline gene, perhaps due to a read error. Here the CDR3 reads CAGRGAGDTEQFF. The CDR3 DNA sequence: TGTGCCGGGAGAGGAGCGGGGGACACTGAGCAGTTCTTC. The chain is built from TRBV30 and TRBJ2-1, with 8 bases that match TRBD2. CDR1 is GTSNPN and CDR2 is SVGIG in the germline V gene (reference sequence). The CDR3 loop spans 13 amino acids.

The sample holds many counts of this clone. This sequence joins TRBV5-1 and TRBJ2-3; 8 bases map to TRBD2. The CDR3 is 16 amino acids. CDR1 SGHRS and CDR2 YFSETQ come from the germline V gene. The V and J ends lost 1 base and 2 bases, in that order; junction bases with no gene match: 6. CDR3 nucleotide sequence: TGCGCCAGCAGCTTGAGGGGACTAGGAATCACAGATACGCAGTATTTT. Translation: CASSLRGLGITDTQYF.

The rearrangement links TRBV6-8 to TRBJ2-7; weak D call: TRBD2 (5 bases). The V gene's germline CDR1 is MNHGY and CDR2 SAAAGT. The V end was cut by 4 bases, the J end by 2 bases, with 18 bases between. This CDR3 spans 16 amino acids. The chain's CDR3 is CASSSNLGLGTYEQYF. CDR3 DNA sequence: TGTGCCAGCAGTTCCAACTTAGGACTGGGGACCTACGAGCAGTACTTC.

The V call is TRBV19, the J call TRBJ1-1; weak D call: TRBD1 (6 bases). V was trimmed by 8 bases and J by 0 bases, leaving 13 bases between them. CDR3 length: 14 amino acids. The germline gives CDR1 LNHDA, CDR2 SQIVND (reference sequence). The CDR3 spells CASEKGQLNTEAFF. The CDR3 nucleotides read TGTGCCAGTGAAAAAGGACAGTTGAACACTGAAGCTTTCTTT.

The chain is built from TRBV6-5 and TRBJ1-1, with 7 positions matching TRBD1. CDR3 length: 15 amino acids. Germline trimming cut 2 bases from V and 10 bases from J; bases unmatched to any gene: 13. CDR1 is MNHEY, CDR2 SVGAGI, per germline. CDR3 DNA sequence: TGTGCCAGCAGTTACGGGACAGTCCCCCCTTTGGGAGCTTTCTTT. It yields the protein CASSYGTVPPLGAFF.

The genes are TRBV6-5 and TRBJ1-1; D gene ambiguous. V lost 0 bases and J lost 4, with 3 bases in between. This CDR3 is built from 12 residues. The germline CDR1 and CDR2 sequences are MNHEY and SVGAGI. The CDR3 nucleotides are TGTGCCAGCAGTTACTCTTCCACTGAAGCTTTCTTT. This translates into CASSYSSTEAFF.

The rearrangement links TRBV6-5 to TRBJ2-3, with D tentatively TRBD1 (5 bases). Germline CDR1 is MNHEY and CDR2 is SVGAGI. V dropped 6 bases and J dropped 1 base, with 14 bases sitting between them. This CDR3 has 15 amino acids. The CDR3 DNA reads TGTGCCAGCAGAGGCCCGGAAGGGGGCACAGATACGCAGTATTTT. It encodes CASRGPEGGTDTQYF.

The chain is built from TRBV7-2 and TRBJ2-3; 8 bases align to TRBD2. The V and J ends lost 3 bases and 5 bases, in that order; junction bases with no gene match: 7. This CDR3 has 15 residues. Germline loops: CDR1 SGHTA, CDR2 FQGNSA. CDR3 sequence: CASSFKTSVRDTQYF. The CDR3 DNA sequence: TGTGCCAGCAGCTTCAAGACTAGCGTGAGAGATACGCAGTATTTT.

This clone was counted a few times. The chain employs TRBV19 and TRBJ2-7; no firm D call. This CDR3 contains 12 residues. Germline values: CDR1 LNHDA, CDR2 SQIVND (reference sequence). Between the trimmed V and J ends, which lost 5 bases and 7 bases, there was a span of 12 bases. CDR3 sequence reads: CASSVGFEEQYF. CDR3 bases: TGTGCCAGTAGTGTGGGGTTTGAAGAGCAGTACTTC.

DNA of the CDR3: TGCGCCAGCTCGTGGGGATTAAAATCGGAGACCCAGTACTTC. Encoded protein: CASSWGLKSETQYF. The V gene is TRBV5-1, the J gene TRBJ2-5; D is uncertain. The germline gives CDR1 SGHRS, CDR2 YFSETQ. This CDR3 spans 14 amino acids. Trimming removed 7 bases from V and 5 bases from J, with 18 bases in between.